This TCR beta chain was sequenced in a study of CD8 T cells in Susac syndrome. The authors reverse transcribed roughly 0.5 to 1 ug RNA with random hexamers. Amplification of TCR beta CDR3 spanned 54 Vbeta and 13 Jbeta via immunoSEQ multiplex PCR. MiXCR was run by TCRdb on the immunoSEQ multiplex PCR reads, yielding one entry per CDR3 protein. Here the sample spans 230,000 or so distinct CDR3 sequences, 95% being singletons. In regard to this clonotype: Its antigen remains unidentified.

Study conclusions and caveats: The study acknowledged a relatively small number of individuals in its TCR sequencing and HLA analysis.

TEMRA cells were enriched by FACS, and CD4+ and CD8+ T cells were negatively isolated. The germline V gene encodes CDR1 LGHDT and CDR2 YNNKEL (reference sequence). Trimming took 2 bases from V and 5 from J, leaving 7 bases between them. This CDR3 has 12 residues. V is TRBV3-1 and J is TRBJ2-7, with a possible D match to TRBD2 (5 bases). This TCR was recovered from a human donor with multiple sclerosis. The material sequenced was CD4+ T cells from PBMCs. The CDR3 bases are TGTGCCAGCAGCCAACGGGGTCACGAGCAGTACTTC. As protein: CASSQRGHEQYF.